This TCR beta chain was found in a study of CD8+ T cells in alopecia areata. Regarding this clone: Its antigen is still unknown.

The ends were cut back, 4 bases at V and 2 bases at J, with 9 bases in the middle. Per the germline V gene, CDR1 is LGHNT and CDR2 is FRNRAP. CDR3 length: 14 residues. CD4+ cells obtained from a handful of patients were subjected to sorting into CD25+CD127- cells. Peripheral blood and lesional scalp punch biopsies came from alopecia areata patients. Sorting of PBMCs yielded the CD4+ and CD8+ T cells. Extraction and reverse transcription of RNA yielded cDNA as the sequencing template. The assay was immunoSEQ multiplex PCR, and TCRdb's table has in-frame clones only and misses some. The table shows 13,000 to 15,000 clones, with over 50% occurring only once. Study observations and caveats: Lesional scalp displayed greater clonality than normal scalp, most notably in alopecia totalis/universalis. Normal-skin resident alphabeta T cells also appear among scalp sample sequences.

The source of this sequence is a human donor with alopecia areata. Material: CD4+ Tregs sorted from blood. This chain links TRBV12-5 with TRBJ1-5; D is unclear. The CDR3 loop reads CASGSQRGNQPQHF. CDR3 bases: TGTGCTAGTGGTTCCCAGAGGGGCAATCAGCCCCAGCATTTT.